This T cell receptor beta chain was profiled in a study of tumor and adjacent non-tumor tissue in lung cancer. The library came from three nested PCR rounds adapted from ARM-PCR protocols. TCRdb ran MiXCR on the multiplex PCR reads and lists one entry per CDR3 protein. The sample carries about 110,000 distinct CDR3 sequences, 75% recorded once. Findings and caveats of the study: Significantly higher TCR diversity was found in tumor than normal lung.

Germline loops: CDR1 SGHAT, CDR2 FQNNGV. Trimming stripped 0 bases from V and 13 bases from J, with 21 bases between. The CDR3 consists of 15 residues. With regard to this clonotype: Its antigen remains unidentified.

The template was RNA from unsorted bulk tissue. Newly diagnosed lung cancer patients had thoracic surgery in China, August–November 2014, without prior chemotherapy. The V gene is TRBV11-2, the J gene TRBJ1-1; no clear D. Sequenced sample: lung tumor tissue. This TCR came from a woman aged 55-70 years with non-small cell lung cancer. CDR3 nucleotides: TGTGCCAGCAGCTTAGATCCCTCATGGGTAACTGAGGGTTTCTTT. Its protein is CASSLDPSWVTEGFF.